This TCR beta chain is drawn from a study of blood T cell repertoires in COVID-19. The overall study: COVID-19 samples collected from the United States, Italy and Spain covered acute and convalescent phases. T cells, B-cell-depleted T cells, or PBMCs supplied cDNA or gDNA.

This clone was counted only a few times. The CDR3 runs to 16 residues. The germline V gene has CDR1 SNHLY and CDR2 FYNNEI. V shed 7 bases, J shed 5 bases, and the junction held 15 bases outside the gene matches. Study processing details: Estimation of nucleated cell counts was performed using reference gene primer amplification. Only in-frame clones appear in the TCRdb table, and some are missing; sequencing was by immunoSEQ multiplex PCR. For V, J and clone size, that table is used; D and trimming come from the DNA. The sample records roughly 32,000 clones, 70% to 90% being singletons. This sequence joins TRBV2 and TRBJ2-5; TRBD2 matches at 8 bases. The sequenced sample consisted of peripheral blood. The source is a man older than 75 with active COVID-19. The CDR3 sequence is CASILASGGPGETQYF. The CDR3 DNA reads as TGTGCCAGCATCCTCGCATCGGGGGGGCCGGGGGAGACCCAGTACTTC.